One T cell receptor (beta chain) is described in this entry. This sample is part of a study of blood T cell repertoires in COVID-19. In the authors' workflow: Nucleated cell number was recorded as an estimate derived from reference gene primer amplification. Data came from immunoSEQ multiplex PCR; TCRdb stores just in-frame clones and leaves some out. V and J calls plus clone size are reproduced from that table; the DNA served to infer D and trimming. The table includes under 300,000 clones, 70% to 90% detected once. The CDR3 loop spans 13 amino acids. V shed 3 bases and J shed 5 bases, with 10 bases lying between them.

Material: PBMCs or T cells enriched from blood (not recorded which). V gene TRBV12-3 or TRBV12-4 combines with J gene TRBJ2-5; TRBD2 is a possible D gene (5 bases). The receptor's source is a woman between 45 and 60 years old who had recovered from COVID-19. This chain's CDR3 is CASSLGRRETQYF. The CDR3 coding sequence is TGTGCCAGCAGTTTGGGTAGGAGGGAGACCCAGTACTTC.